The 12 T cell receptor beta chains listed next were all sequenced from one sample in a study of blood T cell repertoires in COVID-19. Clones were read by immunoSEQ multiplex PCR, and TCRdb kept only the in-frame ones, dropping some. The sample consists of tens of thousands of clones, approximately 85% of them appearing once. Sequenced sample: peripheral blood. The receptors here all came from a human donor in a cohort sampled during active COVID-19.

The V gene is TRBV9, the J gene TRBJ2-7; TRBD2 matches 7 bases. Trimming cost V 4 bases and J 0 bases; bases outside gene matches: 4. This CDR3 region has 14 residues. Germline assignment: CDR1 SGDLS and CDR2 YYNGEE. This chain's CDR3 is CASSPGGSSYEQYF. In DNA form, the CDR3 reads TGTGCCAGCAGCCCTGGCGGGAGCTCCTACGAGCAGTACTTC.

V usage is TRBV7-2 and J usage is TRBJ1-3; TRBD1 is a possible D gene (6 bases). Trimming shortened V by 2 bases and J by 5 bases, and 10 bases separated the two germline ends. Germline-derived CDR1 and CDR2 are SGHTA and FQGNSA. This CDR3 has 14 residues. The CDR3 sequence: CASSLTGTRNTIYF. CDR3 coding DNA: TGTGCCAGCAGCTTAACAGGGACGAGAAACACCATATATTTT.

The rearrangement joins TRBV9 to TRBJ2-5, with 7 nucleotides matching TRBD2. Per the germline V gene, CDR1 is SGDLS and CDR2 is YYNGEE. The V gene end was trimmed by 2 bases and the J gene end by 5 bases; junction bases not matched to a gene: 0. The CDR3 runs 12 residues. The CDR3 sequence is CASSVSGETQYF. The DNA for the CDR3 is TGTGCCAGCAGCGTTAGCGGGGAGACCCAGTACTTC.

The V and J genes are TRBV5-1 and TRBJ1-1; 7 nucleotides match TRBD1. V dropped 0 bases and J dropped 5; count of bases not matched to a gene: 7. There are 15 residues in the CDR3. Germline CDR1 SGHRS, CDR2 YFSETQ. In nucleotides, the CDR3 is TGCGCCAGCAGCTTGGTTCTGGCAGGGGGGACTGAAGCTTTCTTT. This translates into CASSLVLAGGTEAFF.

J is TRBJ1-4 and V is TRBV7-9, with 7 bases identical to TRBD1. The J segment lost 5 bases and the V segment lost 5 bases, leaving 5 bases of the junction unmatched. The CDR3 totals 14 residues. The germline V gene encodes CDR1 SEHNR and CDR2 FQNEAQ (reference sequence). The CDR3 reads CASSRTGQNEKLFF. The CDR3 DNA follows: TGTGCCAGCAGCCGGACAGGCCAGAATGAAAAACTGTTTTTT. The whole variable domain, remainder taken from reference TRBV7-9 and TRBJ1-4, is DTGVSQNPRHKITKRGQNVTFRCDPISEHNRLYWYRQTLGQGPEFLTYFQNEAQLEKSRLLSDRFSAERPKGSFSTLEIQRTEQGDSAMYLCASSRTGQNEKLFFGSGTQLSVL.

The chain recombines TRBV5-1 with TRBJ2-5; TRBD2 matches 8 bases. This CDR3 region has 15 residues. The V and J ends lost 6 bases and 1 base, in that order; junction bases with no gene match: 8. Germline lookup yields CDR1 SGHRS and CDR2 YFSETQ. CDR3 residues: CASTPAGAIQETQYF. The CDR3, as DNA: TGCGCCAGCACCCCAGCGGGGGCGATCCAAGAGACCCAGTACTTC.

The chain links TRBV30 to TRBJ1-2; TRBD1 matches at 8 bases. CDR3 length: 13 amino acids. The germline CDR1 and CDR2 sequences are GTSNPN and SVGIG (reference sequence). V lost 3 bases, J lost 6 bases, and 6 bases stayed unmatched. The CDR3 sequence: CAWRPGTGNGYTF. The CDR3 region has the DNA TGTGCCTGGAGGCCCGGGACAGGAAATGGCTACACCTTC.

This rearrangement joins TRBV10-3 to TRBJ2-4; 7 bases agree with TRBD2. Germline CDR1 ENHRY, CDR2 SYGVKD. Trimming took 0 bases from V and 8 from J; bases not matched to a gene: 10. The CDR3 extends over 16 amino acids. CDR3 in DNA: TGTGCCATCAGTGAGTCGGGAGGGACCCTATCCGACATTCAGTACTTC. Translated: CAISESGGTLSDIQYF.

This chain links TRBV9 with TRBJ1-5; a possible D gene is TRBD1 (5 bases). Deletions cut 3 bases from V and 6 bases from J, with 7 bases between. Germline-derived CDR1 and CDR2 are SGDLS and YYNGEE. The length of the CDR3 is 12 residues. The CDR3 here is CASSAGGQPQHF. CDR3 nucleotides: TGTGCCAGCAGCGCCGGGGGTCAGCCCCAGCATTTT. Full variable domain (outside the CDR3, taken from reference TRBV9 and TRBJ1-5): DSGVTQTPKHLITATGQRVTLRCSPRSGDLSVYWYQQSLDQGLQFLIQYYNGEERAKGNILERFSAQQFPDLHSELNLSSLELGDSALYFCASSAGGQPQHFGDGTRLSIL.

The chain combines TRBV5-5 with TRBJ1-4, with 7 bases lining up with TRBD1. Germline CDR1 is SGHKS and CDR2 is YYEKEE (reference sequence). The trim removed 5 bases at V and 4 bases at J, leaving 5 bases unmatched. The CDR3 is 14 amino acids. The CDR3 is CASRTGTVNEKLFF. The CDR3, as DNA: TGTGCCAGCAGAACCGGGACAGTTAATGAAAAACTGTTTTTT.

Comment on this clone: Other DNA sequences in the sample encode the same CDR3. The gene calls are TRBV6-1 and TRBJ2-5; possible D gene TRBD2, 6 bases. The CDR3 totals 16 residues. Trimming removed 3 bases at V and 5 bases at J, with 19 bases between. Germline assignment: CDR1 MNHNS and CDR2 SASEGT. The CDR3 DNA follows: TGTGCCAGCAGTGAGTGGGTAGCGGAGATCGGCGAGACCCAGTACTTC. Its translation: CASSEWVAEIGETQYF.

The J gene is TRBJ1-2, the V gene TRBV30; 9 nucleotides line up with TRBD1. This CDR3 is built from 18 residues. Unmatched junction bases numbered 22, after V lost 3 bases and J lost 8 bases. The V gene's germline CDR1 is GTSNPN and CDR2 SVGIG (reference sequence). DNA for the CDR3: TGTGCCTGGAGGACGGGCGCGGGACAGGGTGCAACCTTTGGCGGCTACACCTTC. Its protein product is CAWRTGAGQGATFGGYTF.